The TCR beta chain under discussion was sequenced for a study of control samples from healthy donors and cancer patients. The method was immunoSEQ multiplex PCR; TCRdb's version includes in-frame clones alone and lacks a portion of them. The table has 150,000 to 200,000 clones, around 87% seen once. This clonotype was obtained from a woman aged 45-65 years in good health. Sample: blood.

In DNA, the CDR3 is TGTGCCAGCAGCTTAGCTACGGGGGCCTCTGGAAACACCATATATTTT. Translation: CASSLATGASGNTIYF. The chain links TRBV7-2 to TRBJ1-3, with D possibly TRBD1 on 6 matching bases. The CDR3 spans 16 residues. V was cut by 0 bases and J by 0 bases, with 9 bases left in between. The germline V gene encodes CDR1 SGHTA and CDR2 FQGNSA.